The 18 T cell receptor beta chains presented below share a single source sample, sequenced in a study of blood T cell repertoires in COVID-19. The protocol was immunoSEQ multiplex PCR, while the TCRdb copy is restricted to in-frame clones and leaves out a portion. The data contain about 200,000 clones, around 89% of them singletons. Sequenced material: PBMCs or T cells enriched from blood (not recorded which). These receptors originate from a woman under 30 who had recovered from COVID-19.

V gene TRBV10-2 combines with J gene TRBJ2-3; tentative D call: TRBD1 (6 bases). This CDR3 spans 14 amino acids. CDR1 and CDR2 (germline): WSHSY, SAAADI. The V end was cut by 4 bases, the J end by 4 bases, with 12 bases between. CDR3 nucleotide sequence: TGCGCCAGCAGTGCGGCAGGGGTACCAGATACGCAGTATTTT. Translation gives CASSAAGVPDTQYF.

This chain connects TRBV28 to TRBJ2-7; 9 nucleotides agree with TRBD2. Unmatched junction bases numbered 9, after V lost 3 bases and J lost 3 bases. The length of the CDR3 is 16 residues. CDR1 and CDR2 from the germline V gene are MDHEN and SYDVKM. The CDR3 loop is CASSFLGLSGGYEQYF. CDR3 DNA sequence: TGTGCCAGCAGTTTTTTGGGACTTAGCGGGGGCTACGAGCAGTACTTC.

J is TRBJ2-2 and V is TRBV7-9; TRBD2 might be the D (5 bases). Looked up from germline, CDR1 is SEHNR and CDR2 is FQNEAQ (reference sequence). V lost 5 bases and J lost 8, with 15 bases in between. The CDR3 totals 14 residues. The CDR3 here is CASSLRLPGGELFF. CDR3 nucleotide sequence: TGTGCCAGCAGCCTCCGACTCCCGGGGGGGGAGCTGTTTTTT.

Only one count was recorded for this clone. This chain links TRBV1 with TRBJ2-5; the table's D gene call, TRBD2, was not cross checked with the DNA. TRBV1 is shown as a pseudogene. CDR3 size: 19 residues. CDR3 bases: TGCACCAGCAGCCAAAGTAATGACGAGTCAGTCGGGGTTCAAGAGACCCAGTACTTC. The encoded protein is CTSSQSNDESVGVQETQYF.

This chain connects TRBV14 to TRBJ1-2; D is perhaps TRBD1 (6 bases). Germline values: CDR1 SGHDN, CDR2 FVKESK. V lost 4 bases and J 5 bases, leaving 11 bases between the germline ends. The CDR3 totals 13 residues. The CDR3 loop reads CASSLAQGYGYTF. In DNA, the CDR3 is TGTGCCAGCAGCCTAGCCCAGGGGTATGGCTACACCTTC.

V usage is TRBV5-5 and J usage is TRBJ2-5; tentatively, D is TRBD1 (5 bases). This CDR3 has 13 amino acids. Germline lookup yields CDR1 SGHKS and CDR2 YYEKEE (reference sequence). Trimming removed 4 bases from V and 5 bases from J, with 12 bases in between. Here the CDR3 reads CASSLRGGETQYF. The DNA of the CDR3 is TGTGCCAGCAGCCTTAGGGGTGGGGAGACCCAGTACTTC.

V usage is TRBV27 and J usage is TRBJ2-7; D is undetermined. This CDR3 has 13 residues. With 3 bases removed from V and 0 bases from J, the gap between germline ends came to 6 bases. The germline gives CDR1 MNHEY, CDR2 SMNVEV (reference sequence). The CDR3 here is CASSFSSSYEQYF. For the CDR3, the DNA is TGTGCCAGCAGTTTTTCCAGCTCCTACGAGCAGTACTTC.

The count of this clone is one. The chain joins TRBV19 to TRBJ1-2; 8 bases map to TRBD1. CDR3 length equals 16 residues. The V and J ends lost 6 bases and 4 bases, in that order; junction bases with no gene match: 13. Per germline, CDR1 LNHDA and CDR2 SQIVND (reference sequence). The chain's CDR3 is CASRPTGVELLYGYTF. The DNA of the CDR3 is TGTGCCAGTAGACCGACAGGGGTCGAGCTCCTCTATGGCTACACCTTC.

The V gene is TRBV2, the J gene TRBJ1-2; D perhaps matches TRBD1 (5 bases). CDR1 and CDR2 (germline): SNHLY, FYNNEI. V was cut by 6 bases and J by 2 bases, with 19 bases left in between. The CDR3 totals 16 residues. CDR3 DNA sequence: TGTGCCAGCAGGGGCGGGGCGGGACGTAAGAACTATGGCTACACCTTC. Protein product: CASRGGAGRKNYGYTF.

This chain links TRBV11-2 with TRBJ2-7, with D tentatively TRBD1 (5 bases). V was pared by 1 base and J by 2 bases, with 12 bases between. From germline, CDR1 is SGHAT and CDR2 FQNNGV. The CDR3 spans 15 residues. CDR3 residues: CASSLAWGQTYEQYF. CDR3 DNA sequence: TGTGCCAGCAGCTTAGCCTGGGGCCAGACCTACGAGCAGTACTTC.

This rearrangement joins TRBV2 to TRBJ2-3; D gene uncertain. The germline V and J ends were trimmed by 3 bases and 2 bases, with 9 bases remaining between them. CDR1 and CDR2 (germline): SNHLY, FYNNEI. This CDR3 spans 14 amino acids. CDR3 in amino acids: CASSDSQSTDTQYF. CDR3 bases: TGTGCCAGCAGTGATAGCCAGTCCACAGATACGCAGTATTTT.

The chain uses TRBV27 and TRBJ1-1; D gene ambiguous. The V end was cut by 3 bases, the J end by 1 base, with 18 bases between. Germline CDR1 MNHEY, CDR2 SMNVEV (reference sequence). There are 17 residues in the CDR3. In DNA, the CDR3 is TGTGCCAGCAGTTTTTCCTCCCCGGGAGGAGGGAACACTGAAGCTTTCTTT. Its translation: CASSFSSPGGGNTEAFF.

The genes are TRBV30 and TRBJ2-2; the D is unclear. This CDR3 spans 15 amino acids. Germline CDR1 GTSNPN, CDR2 SVGIG (reference sequence). V was shortened by 3 bases and J by 1 base, with 12 bases between the two germline ends. As DNA, the CDR3 is TGTGCCTGGAGACCCCCAGACAAGAACACCGGGGAGCTGTTTTTT. Encoded protein: CAWRPPDKNTGELFF.

The rearrangement uses TRBV9 and TRBJ1-6; 8 bases match TRBD1. Germline assignment: CDR1 SGDLS and CDR2 YYNGEE. The CDR3 contains 15 residues. Trimming at V came to 3 bases and at J to 10 bases, leaving 9 bases not matched to a gene. The CDR3 sequence is CASSELGTGGSPLHF. The DNA for the CDR3 is TGTGCCAGCAGCGAACTCGGGACAGGCGGATCACCCCTCCACTTT.

The rearrangement uses TRBV19 and TRBJ1-2; perhaps TRBD1 as D (5 bases). The germline gives CDR1 LNHDA, CDR2 SQIVND (reference sequence). V was trimmed by 4 bases and J by 8 bases, leaving 14 bases between them. CDR3 size: 13 residues. The CDR3: CASSSQGQGGYTF. Here the CDR3 DNA reads TGTGCCAGTAGTAGCCAGGGTCAGGGAGGCTACACCTTC.

Note on this clone: Other DNA sequences within the sample encode an identical CDR3. J is TRBJ1-3 and V is TRBV5-1, with D perhaps TRBD1 (6 bases). Germline loops: CDR1 SGHRS, CDR2 YFSETQ. The CDR3 sequence is 14 residues long. V gave up 3 bases and J gave up 1 base, with 8 bases separating them. CDR3 DNA: TGCGCCAGCAGCTCCCAGGGGTCTGGAAACACCATATATTTT. Translating gives CASSSQGSGNTIYF.

Turning to this clone: This sample also contains other DNA sequences that code for the same CDR3. This chain links TRBV12-3 or TRBV12-4 with TRBJ2-7, with D possibly being TRBD2 (7 bases). V was clipped by 3 bases and J by 4 bases, with 10 bases between them. The CDR3 extends over 13 amino acids. This chain's CDR3 is CASSLGGGYEQYF. CDR3 sequence (DNA): TGTGCCAGCAGTTTGGGAGGGGGGTACGAGCAGTACTTC.

V is TRBV5-1 and J is TRBJ1-1, with D uncertain. CDR3 length: 14 amino acids. V was shortened by 4 bases and J by 0 bases, with 10 bases between the two germline ends. The germline gives CDR1 SGHRS, CDR2 YFSETQ. The DNA for the CDR3 is TGCGCCAGCAGCGTGACACCTGTGAACACTGAAGCTTTCTTT. Protein sequence: CASSVTPVNTEAFF. Using reference TRBV5-1 and TRBJ1-1 for the parts outside the CDR3, the full variable domain is KAGVTQTPRYLIKTRGQQVTLSCSPISGHRSVSWYQQTPGQGLQFLFEYFSETQRNKGNFPGRFSGRQFSNSRSEMNVSTLELGDSALYLCASSVTPVNTEAFFGQGTRLTVV.